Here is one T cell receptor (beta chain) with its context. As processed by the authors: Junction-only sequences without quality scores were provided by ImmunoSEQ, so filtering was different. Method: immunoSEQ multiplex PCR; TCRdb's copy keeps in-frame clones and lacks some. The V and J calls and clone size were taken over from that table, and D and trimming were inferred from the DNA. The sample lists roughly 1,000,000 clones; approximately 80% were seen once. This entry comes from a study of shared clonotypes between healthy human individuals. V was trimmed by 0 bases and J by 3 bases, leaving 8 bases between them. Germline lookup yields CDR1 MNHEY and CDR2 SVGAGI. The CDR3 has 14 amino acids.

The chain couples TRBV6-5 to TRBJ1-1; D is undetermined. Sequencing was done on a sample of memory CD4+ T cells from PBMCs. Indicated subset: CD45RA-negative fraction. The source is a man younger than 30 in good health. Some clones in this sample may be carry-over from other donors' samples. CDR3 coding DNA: TGTGCCAGCAGTTACTCGAAGGCCCACACTGAAGCTTTCTTT. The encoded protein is CASSYSKAHTEAFF.